This entry lists 9 T cell receptor beta chains sequenced from one sample in a study of blood T cell repertoires in COVID-19. Profiled with immunoSEQ multiplex PCR; TCRdb holds only in-frame clones, not every one. The table lists about 180,000 clones, roughly 90% of them singletons. The sample was peripheral blood. The receptors stem from a woman between 50 and 59 years old with acute or convalescent COVID-19.

The chain joins TRBV5-1 to TRBJ2-3; the match to TRBD2 covers 10 bases. Per germline, CDR1 SGHRS and CDR2 YFSETQ. This CDR3 contains 15 residues. With V trimmed by 2 bases and J by 2 bases, 2 bases remained unmatched. The CDR3: CASSFSGGITDTQYF. CDR3 nucleotides: TGCGCCAGCAGCTTTAGCGGGGGGATCACAGATACGCAGTATTTT.

The chain combines TRBV21-1 with TRBJ1-1; the DNA was not compared with TRBD1, the D call given in the table. TRBV21-1 is described as a pseudogene. CDR3 length: 14 amino acids. The CDR3 is CASSTKPDRIWAFF. As DNA, the CDR3 is TGTGCCAGCAGCACAAAACCGGACAGGATTTGGGCTTTCTTT.

The genes are TRBV30 and TRBJ1-1; TRBD1 agrees at 9 bases. The trim removed 6 bases at V and 4 bases at J, leaving 6 bases unmatched. Germline V lookup: CDR1 GTSNPN, CDR2 SVGIG (reference sequence). The length of the CDR3 is 13 residues. The chain's CDR3 is CACLQGARTEAFF. For the CDR3, the DNA is TGTGCCTGCTTACAGGGGGCGCGCACTGAAGCTTTCTTT. Based on the CDR3 plus reference TRBV30 and TRBJ1-1, the full variable domain is SQTIHQWPATLVQPVGSPLSLECTVEGTSNPNLYWYRQAAGRGLQLLFYSVGIGQISSEVPQNLSASRPQDRQFILSSKKLLLSDSGFYLCACLQGARTEAFFGQGTRLTVV.

The chain carries TRBV3-1 (or the pseudogene TRBV3-2) and TRBJ2-7; TRBD1 matches 10 bases. The germline V gene encodes CDR1 LGHDT and CDR2 YNNKEL (reference sequence). Trimming removed 3 bases from V and 6 bases from J; junction bases left unmatched: 11. This CDR3 has 16 residues. DNA of the CDR3: TGTGCCAGCAGCCAGGCCCGGGACAGGGGAGTTCTCGAGCAGTACTTC. Its translation: CASSQARDRGVLEQYF.

The rearrangement uses TRBV7-2 and TRBJ2-2, with 9 bases matching TRBD1. J lost 4 bases, V lost 5 bases, and 8 bases had no gene match. Germline CDR1 SGHTA, CDR2 FQGNSA. This CDR3 comprises 16 residues. The CDR3 loop is CASSPLQGASTGELFF. CDR3 sequence (DNA): TGTGCCAGCAGCCCCCTACAGGGGGCGAGCACCGGGGAGCTGTTTTTT.

This clone was picked up a small number of times. The genes are TRBV7-9 and TRBJ2-1; TRBD1 is a possible D gene (5 bases). This CDR3 has 15 amino acids. V lost 8 bases, J lost 8 bases, and 22 bases lay in between. Germline-derived CDR1 and CDR2 are SEHNR and FQNEAQ (reference sequence). The CDR3 nucleotides are TGTGCCAGCCAACCCGAGCAGGGAAGTTTCTATGAGCAGTTCTTC. Amino acid sequence: CASQPEQGSFYEQFF.

The J gene is TRBJ1-4, the V gene TRBV24-1; D is undetermined. CDR3 length: 12 amino acids. Per germline, CDR1 KGHDR and CDR2 SFDVKD. The V end lost 0 bases, the J end lost 8 bases, and 3 bases lay between the germline ends. Here the CDR3 DNA reads TGTGCCACCAGTGATTTGCGGGAAAAACTGTTTTTT. Protein sequence: CATSDLREKLFF.

V gene TRBV20-1 combines with J gene TRBJ1-1; D may be TRBD1 (6 bases). Trimming left V 3 bases short and J 3 bases short, with 14 bases between. The CDR3 is 14 amino acids. Germline lookup yields CDR1 DFQATT and CDR2 SNEGSKA (reference sequence). In DNA, the CDR3 is TGCAGTGCTAGTTTGGGGGCACTGGACACTGAAGCTTTCTTT. The encoded protein is CSASLGALDTEAFF.

This chain joins TRBV3-1 (or the pseudogene TRBV3-2) and TRBJ2-6, with D possibly being TRBD2 (5 bases). Trimming cost V 1 base and J 1 base, with 14 bases left between them. CDR1 LGHDT and CDR2 YNNKEL come from the germline V gene (reference sequence). CDR3 length equals 18 residues. The CDR3 sequence is CASSQAGIGISGANVLTF. Written as DNA, the CDR3 is TGTGCCAGCAGCCAAGCGGGAATCGGAATTTCTGGGGCCAACGTCCTGACTTTC.